The 31 T cell receptor beta chains below come from one sample, sequenced in a study of cytomegalovirus exposure and HLA in healthy donors. Researchers ran the PCR with 60 Vbeta and 13 Jbeta primers. Assay: immunoSEQ multiplex PCR; the TCRdb copy retains only in-frame clones and omits some. Among 85,000 to 100,000 clones listed, roughly 79% were seen once. Sequencing used PBMCs. The source is a woman in her forties in good health and CMV-seronegative.

The chain carries TRBV7-6 and TRBJ2-1; D perhaps matches TRBD1 (6 bases). V lost 2 bases, J lost 0 bases, and 14 bases lay in between. The CDR3 covers 17 residues. CDR1 and CDR2 from the germline V gene are SGHVS and FNYEAQ. Written as DNA, the CDR3 is TGTGCCAGCAGCTTACTCACTCAGGGGCACTCCTACAATGAGCAGTTCTTC. As protein: CASSLLTQGHSYNEQFF.

The chain combines TRBV18 with TRBJ1-5; a possible D gene is TRBD1 (5 bases). V lost 3 bases and J 1 base, leaving 13 bases between the germline ends. The CDR3 contains 16 residues. Germline V gene lookup returns CDR1 KGHSH and CDR2 LQKENI. The CDR3: CASSPGPTQSNQPQHF. The CDR3 DNA reads TGTGCCAGCTCACCGGGGCCGACGCAAAGCAATCAGCCCCAGCATTTT.

The chain couples TRBV15 to TRBJ2-2; the match to TRBD2 covers 11 bases. Germline V lookup: CDR1 LNHNV, CDR2 YYDKDF (reference sequence). With 3 bases clipped from V and 5 bases from J, the junction kept 5 bases outside the gene matches. The CDR3 runs to 16 residues. This CDR3 reads CATSRIAGGLTGELFF. In DNA, the CDR3 is TGTGCCACCAGCAGGATAGCGGGGGGGCTTACCGGGGAGCTGTTTTTT.

The CDR3 DNA is TGTGCCAGCAGTTACGGCGGGGGGGCGGTTGAGCAGTTCTTC. Amino acids: CASSYGGGAVEQFF. The gene calls are TRBV6-6 and TRBJ2-1; 9 bases align to TRBD2. CDR3 length: 14 residues. V was pared by 2 bases and J by 9 bases, with 5 bases of the junction left unmatched. CDR1 MNHNY and CDR2 SVGAGI come from the germline V gene (reference sequence).

The gene calls are TRBV18 and TRBJ2-3; 15 bases map to TRBD2. Germline V gene lookup returns CDR1 KGHSH and CDR2 LQKENI. Trimming took 1 base from V and 4 from J; bases not matched to a gene: 3. The CDR3 covers 17 residues. Written as DNA, the CDR3 is TGTGCCAGCTCACCACAGGGACTAGCGGGGGGCGCAGATACGCAGTATTTT. Translation gives CASSPQGLAGGADTQYF. Full variable domain (rest looked up from reference TRBV18 and TRBJ2-3): NAGVMQNPRHLVRRRGQEARLRCSPMKGHSHVYWYRQLPEEGLKFMVYLQKENIIDESGMPKERFSAEFPKEGPSILRIQQVVRGDSAAYFCASSPQGLAGGADTQYFGPGTRLTVL.

In DNA, the CDR3 is TGCGCCAGCAGCCCCGGAGGAATGAGCAATCAGCCCCAGCATTTT. Its translation is CASSPGGMSNQPQHF. The chain recombines TRBV5-1 with TRBJ1-5; no clear D. The V gene lost 4 bases and the J gene lost 1 base, with 12 bases spanning the gap. The germline V gene encodes CDR1 SGHRS and CDR2 YFSETQ. The CDR3 consists of 15 residues.

The rearrangement joins TRBV2 to TRBJ1-4; D may be TRBD1 (6 bases). CDR1 and CDR2 (germline): SNHLY, FYNNEI. CDR3 size: 15 residues. Trimming pared 9 bases from V and 7 bases from J, leaving 21 bases between. CDR3 sequence (DNA): TGTGCCAGTAGAGAGGGGACAATTCGTGGTGAAAAACTGTTTTTT. This translates into CASREGTIRGEKLFF.

The rearrangement links TRBV19 to TRBJ1-4, with 9 positions matching TRBD1. Germline CDR1 and CDR2: LNHDA and SQIVND (reference sequence). CDR3 length: 17 amino acids. J gave up 3 bases and V 5 bases, and 10 bases lay outside the gene matches. The CDR3 loop reads CASSFWTGVLANEKLFF. CDR3 nucleotide sequence: TGTGCCAGTAGTTTCTGGACAGGGGTATTGGCTAATGAAAAACTGTTTTTT.

This chain connects TRBV7-2 to TRBJ2-5; maybe TRBD2 (6 bases). Germline V gives CDR1 SGHTA, CDR2 FQGNSA. This CDR3 is 15 amino acids long. The germline V and J ends were trimmed by 1 base and 9 bases, with 18 bases remaining between them. In DNA, the CDR3 is TGTGCCAGCAGCTTAGTTGATTCTAGCGTGGAGGCCCAGTACTTC. Protein: CASSLVDSSVEAQYF.

This clone was seen a single time. The chain uses TRBV6-1 and TRBJ1-4; 9 bases line up with TRBD1. The CDR3 is made up of 13 amino acids. Germline loops: CDR1 MNHNS, CDR2 SASEGT. V gave up 6 bases and J gave up 7 bases; unmatched junction bases: 3. Written as DNA, the CDR3 is TGTGCCAGCAGGGGACAGGGCGGTGAAAAACTGTTTTTT. This encodes CASRGQGGEKLFF.

Regarding this clone: The junction departs from the called germline gene at one end, perhaps through a read error. The chain recombines TRBV5-1 with TRBJ2-1, with a tentative D call TRBD1 (6 bases). This CDR3 region has 14 residues. Looked up from germline, CDR1 is SGHRS and CDR2 is YFSETQ. DNA of the CDR3: TGCGCCAGCAGCTTAGGACAGTCCTCCAATGAGCAGTTCTTC. As protein: CASSLGQSSNEQFF.

The gene calls are TRBV4-1 and TRBJ1-1; unclear D gene. Germline V gives CDR1 MGHRA, CDR2 YSYEKL. CDR3 size: 14 residues. V was cut by 1 base and J by 3 bases, with 9 bases left in between. CDR3 loop: CASSQGVLDTEAFF. The CDR3 DNA reads TGCGCCAGCAGCCAAGGGGTTCTAGACACTGAAGCTTTCTTT.

Only a few counts were recorded for this clone. The J gene is TRBJ2-7, the V gene TRBV7-9; perhaps TRBD1 as D (7 bases). V dropped 1 base and J dropped 3 bases, with 13 bases sitting between them. This CDR3 has 15 amino acids. CDR1 is SEHNR, CDR2 FQNEAQ, per germline (reference sequence). CDR3 in amino acids: CASSLVRQGGYEQYF. The CDR3 nucleotides are TGTGCCAGCAGCTTAGTAAGACAGGGAGGCTACGAGCAGTACTTC.

The gene calls are TRBV29-1 and TRBJ2-1, with D possibly matching TRBD1 (5 bases). V lost 0 bases to trimming and J lost 4 bases, with 10 bases between them. Germline CDR1 SQVTM, CDR2 ANQGSEA. CDR3 length equals 14 residues. CDR3 sequence: CSVEDTDTYNEQFF. The CDR3 DNA is TGCAGCGTTGAAGATACGGACACTTACAATGAGCAGTTCTTC.

This rearrangement joins TRBV6-1 to TRBJ1-2; a weak D match, TRBD1 (6 bases). Trimming cost V 6 bases and J 4 bases, with 18 bases left between them. The CDR3 runs to 15 residues. Germline CDR1 MNHNS, CDR2 SASEGT. The CDR3 reads CASRENQGRAYGYTF. DNA of the CDR3: TGTGCCAGCAGGGAAAATCAGGGGAGGGCCTATGGCTACACCTTC.

The V call is TRBV5-1, the J call TRBJ1-1; tentative D call: TRBD1 (5 bases). CDR3 length equals 14 residues. Germline-derived CDR1 and CDR2 are SGHRS and YFSETQ. V lost 4 bases, J lost 1 base, and 11 bases lay in between. The CDR3 spells CASSLQEKNTEAFF. CDR3 bases: TGCGCCAGCAGCCTACAGGAAAAGAACACTGAAGCTTTCTTT.

This clone was seen a handful of times. The V and J genes are TRBV10-3 and TRBJ1-6, with D tentatively TRBD1 (5 bases). The CDR3 length is 14 residues. The V gene's germline CDR1 is ENHRY and CDR2 SYGVKD. The V and J ends lost 8 bases and 0 bases respectively, with 8 bases between them. The CDR3: CAIGASSYNSPLHF. Here the CDR3 DNA reads TGTGCCATCGGGGCCAGCTCCTATAATTCACCCCTCCACTTT.

The chain has TRBV5-8 and TRBJ1-4, with 12 nucleotides matching TRBD1. Trimming cost V 4 bases and J 8 bases; bases outside gene matches: 9. The germline V gene encodes CDR1 SGHTS and CDR2 YDEGEE. The CDR3 loop spans 16 amino acids. DNA for the CDR3: TGTGCCAGCAGCCTTGTCGTCGGGACAGGGGGCGAAAAACTGTTTTTT. This sequence encodes CASSLVVGTGGEKLFF.

The chain joins TRBV2 to TRBJ2-3; weak D call: TRBD2 (6 bases). The CDR3 contains 15 residues. Germline V CDR1 and CDR2: SNHLY, FYNNEI. Trimming cost V 6 bases and J 0 bases, with 13 bases left between them. CDR3: CASRAGGVSTDTQYF. CDR3 nucleotides: TGTGCCAGCAGGGCCGGAGGGGTTAGCACAGATACGCAGTATTTT.

This chain connects TRBV5-1 to TRBJ1-4; maybe TRBD1 (6 bases). Germline assignment: CDR1 SGHRS and CDR2 YFSETQ. Trimming pared 4 bases from V and 16 bases from J, leaving 20 bases between. The CDR3 sequence is 13 residues long. CDR3 in DNA: TGCGCCAGCAGCGGGGGCGGCGGCGGGGGCTCGTTTTTT. This gives the protein CASSGGGGGGSFF.

The chain recombines TRBV6-1 with TRBJ1-1; D possibly corresponds to TRBD1 (5 bases). Germline V gene lookup returns CDR1 MNHNS and CDR2 SASEGT. V was shortened by 8 bases and J by 2 bases, with 15 bases between the two germline ends. CDR3 size: 14 residues. The CDR3 is CASFFQGANTEAFF. In nucleotides, the CDR3 is TGTGCCAGCTTTTTCCAGGGCGCAAACACTGAAGCTTTCTTT.

The rearrangement links TRBV19 to TRBJ1-1, with 7 bases aligning to TRBD1. The CDR3 length is 16 residues. The germline V gene has CDR1 LNHDA and CDR2 SQIVND (reference sequence). J lost 5 bases, V lost 8 bases, and 17 bases had no gene match. The DNA of the CDR3 is TGTGCCAGTTCCCTTGGAACAGGGGTATTTGGGACTGAAGCTTTCTTT. The encoded protein is CASSLGTGVFGTEAFF.

This chain links TRBV5-1 with TRBJ2-1, with unresolved D. V lost 0 bases and J 5 bases, leaving 12 bases between the germline ends. The CDR3 has 15 amino acids. CDR1 is SGHRS and CDR2 is YFSETQ in the germline V gene. CDR3 amino acids: CASSLVVGHDNEQFF. The CDR3 DNA is TGCGCCAGCAGCTTGGTGGTTGGGCACGACAATGAGCAGTTCTTC.

This sequence joins TRBV2 and TRBJ1-5; D perhaps matches TRBD1 (5 bases). From germline, CDR1 is SNHLY and CDR2 FYNNEI. The V and J ends lost 7 bases and 2 bases respectively, with 9 bases between them. This CDR3 is built from 13 residues. The CDR3 here is CASKGQGNQPQHF. The CDR3 DNA sequence: TGTGCCAGCAAGGGGCAGGGCAATCAGCCCCAGCATTTT.

The chain carries TRBV4-3 and TRBJ1-2; TRBD1 might be the D (5 bases). Trimming removed 1 base from V and 4 bases from J, with 10 bases in between. Germline CDR1 and CDR2: LGHNA and YSLEER. The CDR3 is 14 residues long. This chain's CDR3 is CASSQVDSVYGYTF. The CDR3 DNA follows: TGCGCCAGCAGCCAAGTTGACAGCGTCTATGGCTACACCTTC.

This clone was detected a few times. The chain uses TRBV5-4 and TRBJ2-1; D perhaps matches TRBD2 (7 bases). The CDR3 spans 15 residues. Germline V gene sequence: CDR1 SGHNT, CDR2 YYREEE (reference sequence). Deletions cut 0 bases from V and 7 bases from J, with 14 bases between. CDR3 amino acids: CASSLAGGSVNEQFF. CDR3 DNA sequence: TGTGCCAGCAGCTTGGCGGGGGGCTCGGTGAATGAGCAGTTCTTC.

This clone has only one observation. V usage is TRBV7-2 and J usage is TRBJ2-5; D may be TRBD1 (5 bases). The CDR3 is 14 amino acids. Germline CDR1 reads SGHTA; CDR2 reads FQGNSA. Trimming took 0 bases from V and 5 from J, leaving 10 bases between them. In DNA form, the CDR3 reads TGTGCCAGCAGCTTAGCAGGGGTTAGGGAGACCCAGTACTTC. Protein product: CASSLAGVRETQYF.

The genes are TRBV2 and TRBJ2-1; D remains unclear. Trimming left V 3 bases short and J 2 bases short, with 8 bases between. Germline CDR1 and CDR2: SNHLY and FYNNEI. CDR3 length equals 14 residues. The CDR3: CASSDLAPYNEQFF. For the CDR3, the DNA is TGTGCCAGCAGTGATTTGGCTCCCTACAATGAGCAGTTCTTC.

The chain couples TRBV6-1 to TRBJ1-4; 8 bases are a match to TRBD1. The CDR3 has 15 residues. J gave up 8 bases and V 6 bases, and 11 bases lay outside the gene matches. Germline V gene lookup returns CDR1 MNHNS and CDR2 SASEGT. The CDR3 DNA reads TGTGCCAGCAGCCCCGACAGGGGTGTGGTGGAAAAACTGTTTTTT. This encodes CASSPDRGVVEKLFF.

The chain has TRBV5-4 and TRBJ1-2; TRBD1 matches at 10 bases. With 3 bases clipped from V and 8 bases from J, the junction kept 19 bases outside the gene matches. The CDR3 has 18 residues. Germline V gene lookup returns CDR1 SGHNT and CDR2 YYREEE (reference sequence). The CDR3 here is CASSSPLAFDRGHVGYTF. In DNA, the CDR3 is TGTGCCAGCAGCTCCCCACTTGCATTTGACAGGGGGCATGTGGGCTACACCTTC. Drawing the rest from reference TRBV5-4 and TRBJ1-2, the complete variable domain is ETGVTQSPTHLIKTRGQQVTLRCSSQSGHNTVSWYQQALGQGPQFIFQYYREEENGRGNFPPRFSGLQFPNYSSELNVNALELDDSALYLCASSSPLAFDRGHVGYTFGSGTRLTVV.

The genes are TRBV2 and TRBJ2-5; 8 positions agree with TRBD2. The germline V gene has CDR1 SNHLY and CDR2 FYNNEI. The CDR3 contains 15 residues. The V gene end was trimmed by 4 bases and the J gene end by 5 bases; junction bases not matched to a gene: 9. The CDR3 here is CASSVGGAYGETQYF. CDR3 nucleotide sequence: TGTGCCAGCAGTGTCGGGGGGGCTTACGGGGAGACCCAGTACTTC. Using reference TRBV2 and TRBJ2-5 for the parts outside the CDR3, the full variable domain is EPEVTQTPSHQVTQMGQEVILRCVPISNHLYFYWYRQILGQKVEFLVSFYNNEISEKSEIFDDQFSVERPDGSNFTLKIRSTKLEDSAMYFCASSVGGAYGETQYFGPGTRLLVL.